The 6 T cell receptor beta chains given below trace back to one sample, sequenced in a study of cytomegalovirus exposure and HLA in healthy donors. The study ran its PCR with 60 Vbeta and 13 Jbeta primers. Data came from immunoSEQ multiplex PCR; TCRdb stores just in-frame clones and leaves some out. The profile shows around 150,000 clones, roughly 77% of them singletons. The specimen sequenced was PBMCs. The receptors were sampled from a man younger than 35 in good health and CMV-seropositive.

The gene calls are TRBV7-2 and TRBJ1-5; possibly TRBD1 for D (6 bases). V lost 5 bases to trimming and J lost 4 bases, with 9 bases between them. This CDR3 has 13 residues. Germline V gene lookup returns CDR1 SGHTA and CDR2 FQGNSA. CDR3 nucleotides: TGTGCCAGCAGCAACCAGGGGAATCAGCCCCAGCATTTT. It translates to CASSNQGNQPQHF. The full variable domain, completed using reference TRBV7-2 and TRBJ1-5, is GAGVSQSPSNKVTEKGKDVELRCDPISGHTALYWYRQSLGQGLEFLIYFQGNSAPDKSGLPSDRFSAERTGGSVSTLTIQRTQQEDSAVYLCASSNQGNQPQHFGDGTRLSIL.

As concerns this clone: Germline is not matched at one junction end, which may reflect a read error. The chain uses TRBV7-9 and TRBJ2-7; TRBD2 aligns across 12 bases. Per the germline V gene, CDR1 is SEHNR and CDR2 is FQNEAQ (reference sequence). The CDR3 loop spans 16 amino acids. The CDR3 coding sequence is TGTTCCAGCAGCTTAGTTACTAGCGGGAGGCCCTACGAGCAGTACTTC. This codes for CSSSLVTSGRPYEQYF. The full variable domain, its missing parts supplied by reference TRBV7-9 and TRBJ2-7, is DTGVSQNPRHKITKRGQNVTFRCDPISEHNRLYWYRQTLGQGPEFLTYFQNEAQLEKSRLLSDRFSAERPKGSFSTLEIQRTEQGDSAMYLCSSSLVTSGRPYEQYFGPGTRLTVT.

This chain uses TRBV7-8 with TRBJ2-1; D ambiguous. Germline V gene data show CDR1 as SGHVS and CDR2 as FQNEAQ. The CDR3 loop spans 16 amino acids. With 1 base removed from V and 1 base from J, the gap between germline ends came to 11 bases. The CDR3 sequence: CASSLDRASSYNEQFF. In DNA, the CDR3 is TGTGCCAGCAGCTTAGATCGTGCGAGTTCCTACAATGAGCAGTTCTTC.

The CDR3 region has the DNA TGTGCCGGCCAGACAGGGACCTCCTACGAGCAGTACTTC. Protein product: CAGQTGTSYEQYF. The chain combines TRBV30 with TRBJ2-7; 7 bases map to TRBD1. J gave up 0 bases and V 8 bases, and 7 bases lay outside the gene matches. The CDR3 spans 13 residues. The germline CDR1 and CDR2 sequences are GTSNPN and SVGIG (reference sequence).

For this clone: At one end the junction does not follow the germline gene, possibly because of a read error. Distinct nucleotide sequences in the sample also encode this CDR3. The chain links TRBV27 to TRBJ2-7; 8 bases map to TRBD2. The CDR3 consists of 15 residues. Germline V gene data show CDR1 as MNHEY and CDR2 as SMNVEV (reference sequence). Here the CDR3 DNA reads TGTGCTAGCAGCCCCCGGGGGGGTAGATCCTACGAGCAGTACTTC. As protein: CASSPRGGRSYEQYF.

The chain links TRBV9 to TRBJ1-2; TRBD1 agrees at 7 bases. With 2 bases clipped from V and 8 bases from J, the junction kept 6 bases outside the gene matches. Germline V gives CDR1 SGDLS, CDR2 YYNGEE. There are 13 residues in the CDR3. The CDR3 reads CASSVLQGYGYTF. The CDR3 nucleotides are TGTGCCAGCAGCGTTTTACAGGGGTACGGCTACACCTTC.